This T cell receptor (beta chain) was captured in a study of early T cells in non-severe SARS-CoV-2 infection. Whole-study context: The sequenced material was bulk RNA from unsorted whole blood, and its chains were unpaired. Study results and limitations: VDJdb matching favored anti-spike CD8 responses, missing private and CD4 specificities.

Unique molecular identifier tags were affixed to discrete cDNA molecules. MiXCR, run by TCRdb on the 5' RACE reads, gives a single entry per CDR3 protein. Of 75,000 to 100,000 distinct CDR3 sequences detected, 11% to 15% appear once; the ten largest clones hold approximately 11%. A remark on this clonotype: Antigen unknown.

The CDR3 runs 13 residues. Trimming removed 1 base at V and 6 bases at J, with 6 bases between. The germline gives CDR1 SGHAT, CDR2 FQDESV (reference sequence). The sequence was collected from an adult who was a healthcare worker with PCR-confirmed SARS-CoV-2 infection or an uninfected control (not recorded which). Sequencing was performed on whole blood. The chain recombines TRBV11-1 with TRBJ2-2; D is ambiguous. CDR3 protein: CASSLVSPGELFF. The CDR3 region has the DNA TGTGCCAGCAGCTTAGTATCGCCCGGGGAGCTGTTTTTT.